The present T cell receptor (beta chain) was sequenced within a study of CD8 T cells in ankylosing spondylitis. General study results and limits: Researchers reportedly found disease-linked clones significantly enriched in matched ankylosing spondylitis synovial fluid. Within ankylosing spondylitis blood, a TCR beta motif made up of eight highly homologous variants appeared to be characteristic.

Trimming removed 2 bases from V and 0 bases from J, with 6 bases in between. The CDR3 contains 14 residues. The germline gives CDR1 SGHTA, CDR2 FQGNSA. As for this clonotype: What it recognizes is unknown.

Each TCR beta library was made by quantitative 5'-RACE that incorporated molecular barcodes. TCRdb reanalysed the 5' RACE reads using MiXCR and keeps one entry per CDR3 protein. The sample includes 750,000 to 850,000 distinct CDR3 sequences, about an eighth seen only once; the top ten take under 0.6%. The material sequenced was blood, either unsorted or a sorted T cell fraction (not recorded which). The TCR comes from a male donor with ankylosing spondylitis. The chain links TRBV7-2 to TRBJ2-3; the D is unclear. CDR3 coding DNA: TGTGCCAGCAGCTTATATGCCAGCACAGATACGCAGTATTTT. Amino acids: CASSLYASTDTQYF.